This is a list of T cell receptor beta chains from one sample in a study of beta chain features in type 1 diabetes. Generated by immunoSEQ multiplex PCR, the TCRdb table keeps only in-frame clones and is missing some. Of under 550,000 clones listed, about an eighth are singletons. The sample consisted of naive CD4+ T cells from blood. The origin of the receptors is a woman between 18 and 29 years old in good health. Both conserved end residues are part of each CDR3. The D gene is left open where the match is weak. Clone size is stated in some rows and not others, as once, few, many or a class when expanded.

j_gene	abundance	v_gene	d_gene	CDR3nt	CDR3aa
TRBJ2-1	few	TRBV4-3	TRBD2	TGCGCCAGCAGCCAAGACGGCCTAGCGGAGAACAATGAGCAGTTCTTC	CASSQDGLAENNEQFF
TRBJ1-1	few	TRBV7-2	.	TGTGCCAGCAGCTTAGTGTTTAACACTGAAGCTTTCTTT	CASSLVFNTEAFF
TRBJ2-7	.	TRBV6-1	.	TGTGCCAGCAGTGGTTTACGGGGCGCCTACGAGCAGTACTTC	CASSGLRGAYEQYF
TRBJ2-1	few	TRBV19	TRBD2	TGTGCCAGTACCCGAGCGGGAGGGGGCTATGAGCAGTTCTTC	CASTRAGGGYEQFF
TRBJ2-2	few	TRBV6-5	.	TGTGCCAGCAATCCGGTGGCGAACACCGGGGAGCTGTTTTTT	CASNPVANTGELFF
TRBJ2-7	.	TRBV7-2	.	TGTGCCAGCAGCTTAGGGGCAGGTAGCTCCTACGAGCAGTACTTC	CASSLGAGSSYEQYF
TRBJ1-2	few	TRBV7-2	.	TGTGCCAGCAGCTTACGTACAGGGCCCTATGGCTACACCTTC	CASSLRTGPYGYTF
TRBJ2-5	.	TRBV19	.	TGTGCCAGTAGTGTGGGGAACAAAGAGACCCAGTACTTC	CASSVGNKETQYF
TRBJ2-3	.	TRBV7-3	TRBD1	TGTGCCAGCAGCCAACGACAGGGGGCGGGCACAGATACGCAGTATTTT	CASSQRQGAGTDTQYF
TRBJ2-5	.	TRBV4-2	.	TGTGCCAGCAGCCAATTAGCCGAAGAGACCCAGTACTTC	CASSQLAEETQYF
TRBJ2-1	few	TRBV27	.	TGTGCCAGCAGTTTGCTTGGACCCAATGAGCAGTTCTTC	CASSLLGPNEQFF
TRBJ2-7	.	TRBV19	.	TGTGCCAATTGCCTCCCCGGGACCCCGCCGTGGGAGCAGTACTTC	CANCLPGTPPWEQYF
TRBJ2-2	few	TRBV6-1	.	TGTGCCAGCACGAAATATTCGAACACCGGGGAGCTGTTTTTT	CASTKYSNTGELFF
TRBJ2-7	few	TRBV18	.	TGTGCCAGCTCACGAGGACAGTACGAGCAGTACTTC	CASSRGQYEQYF
TRBJ2-3	few	TRBV21-1	.	TGTGCCAGCAGCAATTCTCCGGGAACAACAGATACGCAGTATTTT	CASSNSPGTTDTQYF
TRBJ2-7	.	TRBV29-1	.	TGCAGCGCTGGGACTTGGACCTACGAGCAGTACTTC	CSAGTWTYEQYF
TRBJ2-2	few	TRBV7-3	TRBD1	TGTGCCAGCAGCGCGCAGACAGGGATAAACACCGGGGAGCTGTTTTTT	CASSAQTGINTGELFF
TRBJ2-3	.	TRBV9	.	TGTGCCAGCAGCGAGGGAGGCTGGCAGGGTCTGACAGATACGCAGTATTTT	CASSEGGWQGLTDTQYF
TRBJ1-5	.	TRBV9	.	TGTGCCAGCAGCGCCCGCGCTCAGCCCCAGCATTTT	CASSARAQPQHF
TRBJ2-1	.	TRBV4-2	.	TGTGCCAGCAGCCAAGAGGTGGTGGGAGTTCTTAATGAGCAGTTCTTC	CASSQEVVGVLNEQFF
TRBJ2-3	.	TRBV25-1	.	TGTGCCAGCAGTATCCACCAGGGTTACGGTACGCAGTATTTT	CASSIHQGYGTQYF
TRBJ2-5	few	TRBV11-3	.	TGTGCCAGCAGCTACCAGGGATCGTACCAAGAGACCCAGTACTTC	CASSYQGSYQETQYF
TRBJ2-3	.	TRBV7-9	.	TGTGCCAGCAGCTCGGAGGATACGCAGTATTTT	CASSSEDTQYF
TRBJ1-1	few	TRBV25-1	.	TGTGCCAGCAGTGATTCAAGGGACGGGAACACTGAAGCTTTCTTT	CASSDSRDGNTEAFF
TRBJ2-1	.	TRBV15	TRBD1	TGTGCCACCACCGCGTGGACAGGGGTCCCCCTTAGCTCCTACAATGAGCAGTTCTTC	CATTAWTGVPLSSYNEQFF